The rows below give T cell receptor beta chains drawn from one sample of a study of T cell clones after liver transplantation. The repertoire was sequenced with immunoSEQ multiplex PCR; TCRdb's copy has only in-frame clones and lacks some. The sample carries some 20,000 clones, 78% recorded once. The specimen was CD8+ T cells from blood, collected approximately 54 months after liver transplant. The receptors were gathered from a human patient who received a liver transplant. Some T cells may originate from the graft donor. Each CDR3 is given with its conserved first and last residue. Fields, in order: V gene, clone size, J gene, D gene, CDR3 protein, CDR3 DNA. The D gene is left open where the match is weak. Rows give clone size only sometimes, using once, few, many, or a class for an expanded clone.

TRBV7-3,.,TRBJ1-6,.,CASSFPARRFRDNSPLHF,TGTGCCAGCAGCTTCCCGGCCAGGCGGTTCCGGGATAATTCACCCCTCCACTTT
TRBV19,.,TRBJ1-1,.,CASSSRRDTEAFF,TGTGCCAGTAGTTCCCGACGGGACACTGAAGCTTTCTTT
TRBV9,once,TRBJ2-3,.,CASSVAGVETDTQYF,TGTGCCAGCAGCGTAGCGGGGGTAGAAACAGATACGCAGTATTTT
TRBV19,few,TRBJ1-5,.,CASTRTLVNQPQHF,TGTGCCAGCACCAGGACATTGGTTAATCAGCCCCAGCATTTT
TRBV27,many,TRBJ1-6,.,CASSIGDSPLHF,TGTGCCAGCAGTATTGGAGATTCACCCCTCCACTTT
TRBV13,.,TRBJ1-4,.,CASSLGGYNEKLFF,TGTGCCAGCAGCTTAGGGGGATATAATGAAAAACTGTTTTTT
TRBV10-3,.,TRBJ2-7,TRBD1,CAISDPGTVSYEQYF,TGTGCCATCAGTGATCCCGGGACAGTTTCCTACGAGCAGTACTTC
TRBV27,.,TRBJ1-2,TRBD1,CASSPGQGLYYGYTF,TGTGCCAGCAGTCCAGGACAGGGCTTATACTATGGCTACACCTTC
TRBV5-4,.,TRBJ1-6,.,CASKFRTATSPLHF,TGTGCCAGCAAGTTTCGGACAGCGACTTCACCCCTCCACTTT
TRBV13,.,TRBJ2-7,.,CASSLVVGEQYF,TGTGCCAGCAGCTTAGTAGTGGGCGAGCAGTACTTC
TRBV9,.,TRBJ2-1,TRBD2,CASSDTAGVTYNEQFF,TGTGCCAGCAGCGATACAGCGGGGGTTACCTACAATGAGCAGTTCTTC
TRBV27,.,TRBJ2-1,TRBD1,CASSPHDRGSYNEQFF,TGTGCCAGCAGTCCCCACGACAGGGGATCCTACAATGAGCAGTTCTTC